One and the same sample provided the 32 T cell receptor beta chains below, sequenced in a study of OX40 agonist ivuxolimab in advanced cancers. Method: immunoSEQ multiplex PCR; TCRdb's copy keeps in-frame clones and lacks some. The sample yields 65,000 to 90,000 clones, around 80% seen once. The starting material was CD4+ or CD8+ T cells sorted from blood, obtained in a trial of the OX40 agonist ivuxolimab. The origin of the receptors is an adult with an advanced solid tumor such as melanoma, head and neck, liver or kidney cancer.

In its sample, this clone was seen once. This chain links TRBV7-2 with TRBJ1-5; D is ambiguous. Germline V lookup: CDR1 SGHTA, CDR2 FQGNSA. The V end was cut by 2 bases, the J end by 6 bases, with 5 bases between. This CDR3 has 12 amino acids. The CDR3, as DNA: TGTGCCAGCAGCTTAATAGGTCAGCCCCAGCATTTT. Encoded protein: CASSLIGQPQHF.

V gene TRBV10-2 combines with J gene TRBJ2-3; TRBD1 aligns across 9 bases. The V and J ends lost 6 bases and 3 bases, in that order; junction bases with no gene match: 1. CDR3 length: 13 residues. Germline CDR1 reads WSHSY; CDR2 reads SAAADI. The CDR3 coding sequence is TGCGCCAGCAGGGGGACAGGGACAGATACGCAGTATTTT. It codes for CASRGTGTDTQYF.

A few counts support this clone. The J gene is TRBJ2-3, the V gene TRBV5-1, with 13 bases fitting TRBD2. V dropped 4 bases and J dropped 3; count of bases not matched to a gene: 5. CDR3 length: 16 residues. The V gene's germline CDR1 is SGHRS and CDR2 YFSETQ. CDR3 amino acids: CASSPSLAGGTDTQYF. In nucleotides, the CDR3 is TGCGCCAGCAGCCCGTCACTAGCGGGGGGGACAGATACGCAGTATTTT.

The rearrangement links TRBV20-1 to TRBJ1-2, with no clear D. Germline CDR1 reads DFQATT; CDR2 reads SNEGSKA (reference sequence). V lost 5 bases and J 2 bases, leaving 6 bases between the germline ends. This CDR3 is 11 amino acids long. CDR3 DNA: TGCAGTGCTGGAGGGAACTATGGCTACACCTTC. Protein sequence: CSAGGNYGYTF.

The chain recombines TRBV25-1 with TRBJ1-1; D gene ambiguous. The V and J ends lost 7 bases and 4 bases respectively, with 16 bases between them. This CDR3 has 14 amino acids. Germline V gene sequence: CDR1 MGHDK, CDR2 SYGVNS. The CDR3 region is CASTKGRSGTEAFF. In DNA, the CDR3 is TGTGCCAGCACCAAGGGAAGATCGGGCACTGAAGCTTTCTTT.

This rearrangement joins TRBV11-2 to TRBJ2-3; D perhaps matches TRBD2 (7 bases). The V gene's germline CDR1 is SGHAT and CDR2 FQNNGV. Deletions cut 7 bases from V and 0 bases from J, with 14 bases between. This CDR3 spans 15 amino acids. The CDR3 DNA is TGTGCCAGCACCCAGGGGCGGGGGAGCACAGATACGCAGTATTTT. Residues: CASTQGRGSTDTQYF.

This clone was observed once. CDR3 nucleotides: TGTGCCAGTAGTAGAGGAGGTGGAACGGCAACTAATGAAAAACTGTTTTTT. Amino acids: CASSRGGGTATNEKLFF. V is TRBV19 and J is TRBJ1-4; no clear D gene. This CDR3 comprises 17 residues. Trimming cost V 4 bases and J 0 bases, with 15 bases left between them. Germline CDR1 and CDR2: LNHDA and SQIVND (reference sequence).

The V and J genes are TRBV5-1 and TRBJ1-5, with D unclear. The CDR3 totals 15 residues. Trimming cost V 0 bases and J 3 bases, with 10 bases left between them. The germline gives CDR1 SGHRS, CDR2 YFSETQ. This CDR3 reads CASSLAGQFNQPQHF. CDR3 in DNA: TGCGCCAGCAGCTTGGCCGGGCAGTTCAATCAGCCCCAGCATTTT.

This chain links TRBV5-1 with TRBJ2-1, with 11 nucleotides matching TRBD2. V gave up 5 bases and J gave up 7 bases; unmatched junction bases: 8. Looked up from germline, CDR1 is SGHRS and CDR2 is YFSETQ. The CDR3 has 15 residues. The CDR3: CASRPTSGTGNEQFF. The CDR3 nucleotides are TGCGCCAGCAGACCGACTAGCGGGACAGGTAATGAGCAGTTCTTC.

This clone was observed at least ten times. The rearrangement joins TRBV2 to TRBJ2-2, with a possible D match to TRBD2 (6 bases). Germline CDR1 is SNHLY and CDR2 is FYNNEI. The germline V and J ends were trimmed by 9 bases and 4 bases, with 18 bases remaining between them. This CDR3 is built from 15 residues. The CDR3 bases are TGTGCCAGTGAGGGTGGAGGGTCGGGCACCGGGGAGCTGTTTTTT. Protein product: CASEGGGSGTGELFF.

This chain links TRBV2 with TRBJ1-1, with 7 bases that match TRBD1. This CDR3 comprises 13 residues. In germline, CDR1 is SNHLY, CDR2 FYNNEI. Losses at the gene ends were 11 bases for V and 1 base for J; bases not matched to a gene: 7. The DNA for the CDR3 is TGTGCCGGAACGGGACAGACGAACACTGAAGCTTTCTTT. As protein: CAGTGQTNTEAFF.

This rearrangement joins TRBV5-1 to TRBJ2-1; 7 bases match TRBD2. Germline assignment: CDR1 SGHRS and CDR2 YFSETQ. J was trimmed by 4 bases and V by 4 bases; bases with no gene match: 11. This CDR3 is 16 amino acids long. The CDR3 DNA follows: TGCGCCAGCAGCCCCTCCCCTAGCGGAGATTACAATGAGCAGTTCTTC. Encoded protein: CASSPSPSGDYNEQFF.

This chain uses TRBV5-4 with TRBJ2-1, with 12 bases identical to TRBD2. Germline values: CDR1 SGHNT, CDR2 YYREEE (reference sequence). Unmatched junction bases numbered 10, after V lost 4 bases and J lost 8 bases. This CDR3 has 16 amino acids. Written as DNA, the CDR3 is TGTGCCAGCAGCCCCGGCTCTAGCGGGGGGGCTCATGAGCAGTTCTTC. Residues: CASSPGSSGGAHEQFF.

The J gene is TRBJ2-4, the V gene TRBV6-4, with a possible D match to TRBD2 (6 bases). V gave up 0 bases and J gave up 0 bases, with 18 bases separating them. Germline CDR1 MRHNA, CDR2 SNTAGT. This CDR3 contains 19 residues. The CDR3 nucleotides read TGTGCCAGCAGTGACTCAACGTGGGGAGGTCGAGGAGCCAAAAACATTCAGTACTTC. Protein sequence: CASSDSTWGGRGAKNIQYF.

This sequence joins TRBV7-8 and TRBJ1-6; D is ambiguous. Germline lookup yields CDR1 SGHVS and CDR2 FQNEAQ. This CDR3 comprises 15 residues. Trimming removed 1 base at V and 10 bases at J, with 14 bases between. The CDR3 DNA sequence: TGTGCCAGCAGCTTAGATCGTCCCCCCGGGTCACCCCTCCACTTT. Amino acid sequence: CASSLDRPPGSPLHF.

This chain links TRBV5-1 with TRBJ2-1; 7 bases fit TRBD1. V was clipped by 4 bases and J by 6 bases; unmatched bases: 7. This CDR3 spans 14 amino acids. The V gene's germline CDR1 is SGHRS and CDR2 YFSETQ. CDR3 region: CASSAGTELNEQFF. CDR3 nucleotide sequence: TGCGCCAGCAGCGCCGGGACAGAGCTCAATGAGCAGTTCTTC.

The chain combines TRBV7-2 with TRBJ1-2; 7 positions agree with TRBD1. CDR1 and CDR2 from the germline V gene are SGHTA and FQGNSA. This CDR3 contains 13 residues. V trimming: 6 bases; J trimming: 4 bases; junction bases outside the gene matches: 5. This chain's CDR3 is CASSYRGIYGYTF. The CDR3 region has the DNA TGTGCCAGCAGTTACAGGGGAATCTATGGCTACACCTTC.

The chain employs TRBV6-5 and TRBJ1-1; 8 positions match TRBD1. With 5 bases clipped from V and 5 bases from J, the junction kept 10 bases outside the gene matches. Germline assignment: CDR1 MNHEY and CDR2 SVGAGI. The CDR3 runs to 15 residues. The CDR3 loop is CASSQITGGGTEAFF. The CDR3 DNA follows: TGTGCCAGCAGTCAAATTACAGGGGGAGGGACTGAAGCTTTCTTT.

CDR3 in DNA: TGTGCCAGCAGCCAGGGACTAGCGGGCTCCAATGAGCAGTTCTTC. It codes for CASSQGLAGSNEQFF. The chain links TRBV27 to TRBJ2-1, with TRBD2 identical over 12 bases. In germline, CDR1 is MNHEY, CDR2 SMNVEV (reference sequence). Trimming at V came to 6 bases and at J to 6 bases, leaving 6 bases not matched to a gene. This CDR3 is built from 15 residues.

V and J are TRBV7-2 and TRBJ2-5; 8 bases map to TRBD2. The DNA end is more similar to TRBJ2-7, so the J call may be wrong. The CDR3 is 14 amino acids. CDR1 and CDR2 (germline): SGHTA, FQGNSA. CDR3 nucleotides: TGTGCCAGCAGTTATAGCGGGACTATCGACGAGCAGTACTTC. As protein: CASSYSGTIDEQYF.

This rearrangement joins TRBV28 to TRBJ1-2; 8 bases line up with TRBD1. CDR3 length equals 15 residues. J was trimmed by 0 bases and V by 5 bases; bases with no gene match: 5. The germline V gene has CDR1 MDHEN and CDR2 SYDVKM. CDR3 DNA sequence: TGTGCCAGCAGTGACGACAGGGGTACTAACTATGGCTACACCTTC. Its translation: CASSDDRGTNYGYTF.

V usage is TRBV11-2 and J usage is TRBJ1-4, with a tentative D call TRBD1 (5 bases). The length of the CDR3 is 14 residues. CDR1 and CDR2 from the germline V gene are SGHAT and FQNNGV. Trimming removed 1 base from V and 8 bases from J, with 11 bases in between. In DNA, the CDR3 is TGTGCCAGCAGCTTAGGAGGGGAGGAGGAAAAACTGTTTTTT. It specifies CASSLGGEEEKLFF.

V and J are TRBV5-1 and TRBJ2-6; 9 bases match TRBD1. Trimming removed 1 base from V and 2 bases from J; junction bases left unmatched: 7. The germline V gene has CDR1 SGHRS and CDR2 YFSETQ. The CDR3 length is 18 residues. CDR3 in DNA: TGCGCCAGCAGCTTGCCGGGACAGGGAAAGCCTGGGGCCAACGTCCTGACTTTC. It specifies CASSLPGQGKPGANVLTF.

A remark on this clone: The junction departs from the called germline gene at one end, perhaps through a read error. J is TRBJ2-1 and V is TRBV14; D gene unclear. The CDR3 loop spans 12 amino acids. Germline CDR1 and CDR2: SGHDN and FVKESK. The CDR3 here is CASSPQYSEQFF. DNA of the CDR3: TGTGCCAGCAGCCCGCAGTACAGTGAGCAGTTCTTC.

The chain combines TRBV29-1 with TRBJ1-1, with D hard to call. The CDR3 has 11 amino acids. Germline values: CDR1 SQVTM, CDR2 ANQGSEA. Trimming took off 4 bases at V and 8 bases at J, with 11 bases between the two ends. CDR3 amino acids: CSVGRGGEAFF. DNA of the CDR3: TGCAGCGTTGGTAGAGGAGGGGAAGCTTTCTTT.

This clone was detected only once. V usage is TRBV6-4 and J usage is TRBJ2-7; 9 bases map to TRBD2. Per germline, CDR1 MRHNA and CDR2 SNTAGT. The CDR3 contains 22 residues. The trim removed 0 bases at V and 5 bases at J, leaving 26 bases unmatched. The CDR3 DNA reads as TGTGCCAGCAGTGACTCGTTATTTGCGCGGATCCAGGGTCTAGCGGGATGGGACGAGCAGTACTTC. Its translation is CASSDSLFARIQGLAGWDEQYF.

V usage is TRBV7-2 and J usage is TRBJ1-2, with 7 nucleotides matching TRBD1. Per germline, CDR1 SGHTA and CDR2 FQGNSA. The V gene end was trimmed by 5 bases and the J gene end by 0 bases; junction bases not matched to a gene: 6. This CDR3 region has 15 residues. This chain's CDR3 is CASSPQGTANYGYTF. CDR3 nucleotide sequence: TGTGCCAGCAGCCCACAGGGGACAGCTAACTATGGCTACACCTTC.

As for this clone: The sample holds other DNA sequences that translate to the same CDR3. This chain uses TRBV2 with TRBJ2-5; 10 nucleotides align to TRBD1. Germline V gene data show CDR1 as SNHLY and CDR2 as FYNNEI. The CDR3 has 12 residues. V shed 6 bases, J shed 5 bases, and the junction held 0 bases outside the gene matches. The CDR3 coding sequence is TGTGCCAGCAGGGACAGGGGGGAGACCCAGTACTTC. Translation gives CASRDRGETQYF.

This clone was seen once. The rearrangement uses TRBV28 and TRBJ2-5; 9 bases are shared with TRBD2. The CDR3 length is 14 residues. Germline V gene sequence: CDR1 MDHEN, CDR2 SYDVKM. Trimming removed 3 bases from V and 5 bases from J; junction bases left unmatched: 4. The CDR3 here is CASSLGAGGETQYF. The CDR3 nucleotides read TGTGCCAGCAGTTTGGGAGCGGGGGGTGAGACCCAGTACTTC.

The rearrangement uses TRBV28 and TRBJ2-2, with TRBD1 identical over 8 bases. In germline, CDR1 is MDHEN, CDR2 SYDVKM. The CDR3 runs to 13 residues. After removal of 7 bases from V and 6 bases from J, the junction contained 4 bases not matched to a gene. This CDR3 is CASIWTGSGELFF. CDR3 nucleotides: TGTGCCAGCATTTGGACAGGGTCCGGGGAGCTGTTTTTT.

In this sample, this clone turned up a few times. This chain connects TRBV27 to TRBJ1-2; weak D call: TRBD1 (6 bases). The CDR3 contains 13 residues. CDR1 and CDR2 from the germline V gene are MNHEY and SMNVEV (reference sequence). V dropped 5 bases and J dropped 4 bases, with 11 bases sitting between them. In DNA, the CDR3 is TGTGCCAGCAGTCGGGGACAAGTCTATGGCTACACCTTC. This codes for CASSRGQVYGYTF.

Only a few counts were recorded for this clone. CDR3 residues: CASSSGGGYSYEQYF. The CDR3 DNA sequence: TGTGCCAGTAGTTCCGGAGGGGGGTATTCCTACGAGCAGTACTTC. The rearrangement joins TRBV19 to TRBJ2-7; D might be TRBD1 or TRBD2, each matching 6 bases. CDR1 is LNHDA and CDR2 is SQIVND in the germline V gene (reference sequence). The V end lost 5 bases, the J end lost 1 base, and 15 bases lay between the germline ends. The CDR3 consists of 15 residues.